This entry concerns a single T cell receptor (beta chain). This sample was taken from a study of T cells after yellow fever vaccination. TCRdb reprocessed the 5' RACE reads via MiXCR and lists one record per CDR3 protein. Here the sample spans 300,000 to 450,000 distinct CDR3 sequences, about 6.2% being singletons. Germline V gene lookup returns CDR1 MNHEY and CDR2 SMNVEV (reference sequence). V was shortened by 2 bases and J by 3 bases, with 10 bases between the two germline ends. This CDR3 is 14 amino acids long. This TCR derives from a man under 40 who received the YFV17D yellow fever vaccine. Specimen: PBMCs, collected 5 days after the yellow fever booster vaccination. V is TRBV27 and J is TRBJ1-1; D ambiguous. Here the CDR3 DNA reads TGTGCCAGCAGTTTAAGGAATGGGGACACTGAAGCTTTCTTT. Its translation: CASSLRNGDTEAFF.